What follows describes a single T cell receptor beta chain. What it binds is not known. The record originates from a study of shared clonotypes between healthy human individuals. The overall study: Three CD4 naive, three CD4 memory, two CD8 naive and one CD8 memory plate were used per donor. Whole-study findings and limits: Larger estimated richness was generally recorded for naive subsets relative to memory subsets. Naive CD4 clonotype sharing across a few donors was around 5%. In contrast to clonotypes shared by all four donors, non-shared clonotypes had lower generation probabilities.

Clones were sequenced by immunoSEQ multiplex PCR, and TCRdb holds only the in-frame ones, with some missing. The sample includes some 1,900,000 clones, around 96% of them seen just once. Naive CD8 cells lacked CD45RO, underwent positive selection for CCR7 and left out terminally differentiated effector memory CD45RA+ cells. From germline, CDR1 is SEHNR and CDR2 FQNEAQ (reference sequence). The CDR3 contains 15 residues. Trimming took off 5 bases at V and 2 bases at J, with 15 bases between the two ends. The sample comprised naive CD8+ T cells sorted from blood. This clonotype was sampled from a man between 18 and 35 years old in good health. The chain uses TRBV7-9 and TRBJ1-1; D possibly corresponds to TRBD1 (5 bases). CDR3 sequence reads: CASSGAGRGNTEAFF. The CDR3 DNA sequence: TGTGCCAGCAGCGGAGCGGGACGGGGAAACACTGAAGCTTTCTTT. Full variable domain (outside the CDR3, taken from reference TRBV7-9 and TRBJ1-1): DTGVSQNPRHKITKRGQNVTFRCDPISEHNRLYWYRQTLGQGPEFLTYFQNEAQLEKSRLLSDRFSAERPKGSFSTLEIQRTEQGDSAMYLCASSGAGRGNTEAFFGQGTRLTVV.